Below are 26 T cell receptor beta chains sequenced from a single sample in a study of OX40 agonist ivuxolimab in advanced cancers. Generated by immunoSEQ multiplex PCR, the TCRdb table keeps only in-frame clones and is missing some. There are 15,000 to 20,000 clones in the sample; about 88% occur only once, and about 70% lies in the top ten. The sequencing used CD4+ or CD8+ T cells sorted from blood, collected in a trial of the OX40 agonist ivuxolimab. The source of these receptors is an adult with an advanced solid tumor such as melanoma, head and neck, liver or kidney cancer.

The V call is TRBV7-2, the J call TRBJ2-7; no reliable D call. Germline V gene lookup returns CDR1 SGHTA and CDR2 FQGNSA. CDR3 length: 12 amino acids. Trimming took off 5 bases at V and 2 bases at J, with 7 bases between the two ends. In nucleotides, the CDR3 is TGTGCCAGCAGCCTCGGAACCTACGAGCAGTACTTC. The encoded protein is CASSLGTYEQYF.

The gene calls are TRBV4-1 and TRBJ1-2, with TRBD1 matching over 8 bases. This CDR3 spans 14 amino acids. Per germline, CDR1 MGHRA and CDR2 YSYEKL. Trimming removed 4 bases from V and 4 bases from J; junction bases left unmatched: 5. The CDR3 bases are TGCGCCAGCAGCCCCGGACAGGGCAGCTATGGCTACACCTTC. The encoded protein is CASSPGQGSYGYTF.

J is TRBJ2-1 and V is TRBV5-1; D not resolved. The CDR3 is made up of 12 amino acids. Germline lookup yields CDR1 SGHRS and CDR2 YFSETQ. The V end lost 0 bases, the J end lost 7 bases, and 5 bases lay between the germline ends. Written as DNA, the CDR3 is TGCGCCAGCAGCTTGGACTATAATGAGCAGTTCTTC. Protein: CASSLDYNEQFF.

The rearrangement uses TRBV4-3 and TRBJ2-1; 10 nucleotides match TRBD2. With V trimmed by 4 bases and J by 0 bases, 6 bases remained unmatched. Germline values: CDR1 LGHNA, CDR2 YSLEER. There are 17 residues in the CDR3. The CDR3 nucleotides read TGCGCCAGCAGCCCCAGAACTAGCGGGGACTCCTACAATGAGCAGTTCTTC. Translating gives CASSPRTSGDSYNEQFF.

CDR3 sequence (DNA): TGTGCCAGCAGGGGACTAGTGGGCTACGAGCAGTACTTC. The encoded protein is CASRGLVGYEQYF. The chain joins TRBV14 to TRBJ2-7, with 8 nucleotides matching TRBD2. Per the germline V gene, CDR1 is SGHDN and CDR2 is FVKESK. Trimming removed 6 bases from V and 3 bases from J; junction bases left unmatched: 4. The CDR3 is made up of 13 amino acids. The variable domain in full, with the rest retrieved from reference TRBV14 and TRBJ2-7, is EAGVTQFPSHSVIEKGQTVTLRCDPISGHDNLYWYRRVMGKEIKFLLHFVKESKQDESGMPNNRFLAERTGGTYSTLKVQPAELEDSGVYFCASRGLVGYEQYFGPGTRLTVT.

The chain combines TRBV6-5 with TRBJ1-5; D not resolved. This CDR3 region has 13 residues. CDR1 is MNHEY and CDR2 is SVGAGI in the germline V gene. Trimming shortened V by 4 bases and J by 1 base, and 5 bases separated the two germline ends. This chain's CDR3 is CASSLGSNQPQHF. CDR3 nucleotides: TGTGCCAGCAGTTTAGGAAGCAATCAGCCCCAGCATTTT.

The CDR3: CASRVGYEQYF. As DNA, the CDR3 is TGTGCCAGCAGGGTAGGCTACGAGCAGTACTTC. V usage is TRBV6-1 and J usage is TRBJ2-7; D is unclear. Germline V gives CDR1 MNHNS, CDR2 SASEGT. V was cut by 6 bases and J by 3 bases, with 6 bases left in between. The CDR3 spans 11 residues.

This chain links TRBV9 with TRBJ2-7; 11 bases align to TRBD1. Germline V gene lookup returns CDR1 SGDLS and CDR2 YYNGEE. The V and J ends lost 2 bases and 7 bases, in that order; junction bases with no gene match: 5. This CDR3 is built from 14 residues. This CDR3 is CASSVGQGAREQYF. The CDR3 DNA sequence: TGTGCCAGCAGCGTCGGACAGGGGGCGAGGGAGCAGTACTTC.

The chain employs TRBV4-3 and TRBJ1-2, with D hard to call. The CDR3 totals 15 residues. Germline assignment: CDR1 LGHNA and CDR2 YSLEER. The germline V and J ends were trimmed by 3 bases and 2 bases, with 13 bases remaining between them. The CDR3: CASSHGERLNYGYTF. The CDR3 DNA reads as TGCGCCAGCAGCCACGGGGAGCGACTGAACTATGGCTACACCTTC.

CDR3 nucleotides: TGTGCTAGTGGTTTGGTACCCGGCCTCCAAAACATTCAGTACTTC. This encodes CASGLVPGLQNIQYF. The chain links TRBV12-5 to TRBJ2-4; no clear D. The V end lost 0 bases, the J end lost 5 bases, and 11 bases lay between the germline ends. There are 15 residues in the CDR3. Germline CDR1 is LGHNT and CDR2 is FRNRAP.

This chain uses TRBV4-1 with TRBJ2-3; 14 positions match TRBD2. CDR1 and CDR2 from the germline V gene are MGHRA and YSYEKL. With 4 bases clipped from V and 2 bases from J, the junction kept 8 bases outside the gene matches. The CDR3 sequence is 18 residues long. The CDR3 sequence: CASSPGLAGVGATDTQYF. CDR3 coding DNA: TGCGCCAGCAGCCCGGGACTAGCGGGAGTGGGGGCCACAGATACGCAGTATTTT.

V and J are TRBV6-6 and TRBJ2-3, with D unresolved. Trimming cost V 2 bases and J 3 bases, with 6 bases left between them. The CDR3 has 13 residues. Germline loops: CDR1 MNHNY, CDR2 SVGAGI (reference sequence). The CDR3 DNA follows: TGTGCCAGCAGTTACAAGGAAACAGATACGCAGTATTTT. Translated, it gives CASSYKETDTQYF.

The chain joins TRBV6-5 to TRBJ2-5, with a weak D call TRBD2 (6 bases). The CDR3 consists of 14 residues. Between the trimmed V and J ends, which lost 6 bases and 3 bases, there was a span of 14 bases. Germline V CDR1 and CDR2: MNHEY, SVGAGI. CDR3 region: CASSQQGTEETQYF. The CDR3 nucleotides read TGTGCCAGCAGCCAGCAAGGGACTGAAGAGACCCAGTACTTC.

J is TRBJ2-2 and V is TRBV19, with D maybe TRBD2 (5 bases). The length of the CDR3 is 16 residues. From germline, CDR1 is LNHDA and CDR2 SQIVND (reference sequence). V lost 7 bases to trimming and J lost 6 bases, with 21 bases between them. The CDR3 protein is CASTPRGSSSPGELFF. CDR3 sequence (DNA): TGTGCCAGTACCCCTCGGGGTAGCTCGTCCCCCGGGGAGCTGTTTTTT.

This chain connects TRBV4-3 to TRBJ2-1; D unclear. The V end was cut by 0 bases, the J end by 5 bases, with 8 bases between. This CDR3 comprises 14 residues. CDR1 is LGHNA and CDR2 is YSLEER in the germline V gene. The DNA of the CDR3 is TGCGCCAGCAGCCAAGATCCAGGAAACAATGAGCAGTTCTTC. Translated, it gives CASSQDPGNNEQFF.

The chain carries TRBV7-9 and TRBJ1-1, with D perhaps matching TRBD1 (6 bases). The V end lost 5 bases, the J end lost 4 bases, and 17 bases lay between the germline ends. The CDR3 spans 15 residues. Germline CDR1 SEHNR, CDR2 FQNEAQ (reference sequence). The CDR3, as DNA: TGTGCCAGCAGCGCCGGGGGCCACGGGGGCACTGAAGCTTTCTTT. This translates into CASSAGGHGGTEAFF. Supplemented by reference TRBV7-9 and TRBJ1-1, the full variable domain reads DTGVSQNPRHKITKRGQNVTFRCDPISEHNRLYWYRQTLGQGPEFLTYFQNEAQLEKSRLLSDRFSAERPKGSFSTLEIQRTEQGDSAMYLCASSAGGHGGTEAFFGQGTRLTVV.

The rearrangement uses TRBV7-2 and TRBJ2-7, with a tentative D call TRBD1 (5 bases). Germline V lookup: CDR1 SGHTA, CDR2 FQGNSA. Trimming stripped 1 base from V and 5 bases from J, with 15 bases between. This CDR3 contains 15 residues. The DNA for the CDR3 is TGTGCCAGCAGCTTAGGGTGGGGCAGGGCAGACGAGCAGTACTTC. It codes for CASSLGWGRADEQYF.

The chain couples TRBV11-3 to TRBJ2-1, with TRBD1 matching over 11 bases. V trimming: 5 bases; J trimming: 4 bases; junction bases outside the gene matches: 7. Germline V gene data show CDR1 as SGHNT and CDR2 as YENEEA. The CDR3 runs 16 residues. The CDR3 nucleotides are TGTGCCAGCAGCAGCGGGACAGGGGGACCGTACAATGAGCAGTTCTTC. It specifies CASSSGTGGPYNEQFF.

V and J are TRBV19 and TRBJ1-6, with D uncertain. The CDR3 is 13 amino acids. The germline V and J ends were trimmed by 5 bases and 8 bases, with 10 bases remaining between them. Germline loops: CDR1 LNHDA, CDR2 SQIVND (reference sequence). Here the CDR3 DNA reads TGTGCCAGTAGTTCAGAAGCGGATTCACCCCTCCACTTT. This codes for CASSSEADSPLHF.

V usage is TRBV11-3 and J usage is TRBJ2-3; D might be TRBD2 (6 bases). Germline V gene sequence: CDR1 SGHNT, CDR2 YENEEA. This CDR3 is built from 16 residues. Between the trimmed V and J ends, which lost 4 bases and 1 base, there was a span of 15 bases. This CDR3 reads CASSSWGGGGTDTQYF. The CDR3 DNA reads TGTGCCAGCAGCTCCTGGGGCGGAGGGGGCACAGATACGCAGTATTTT. The full variable domain, its missing parts supplied by reference TRBV11-3 and TRBJ2-3, is EAGVVQSPRYKIIEKKQPVAFWCNPISGHNTLYWYLQNLGQGPELLIRYENEEAVDDSQLPKDRFSAERLKGVDSTLKIQPAELGDSAVYLCASSSWGGGGTDTQYFGPGTRLTVL.

The chain recombines TRBV30 with TRBJ1-1, with D perhaps matching TRBD1 (5 bases). Trimming pared 2 bases from V and 5 bases from J, leaving 12 bases between. The germline CDR1 and CDR2 sequences are GTSNPN and SVGIG (reference sequence). The CDR3 loop spans 13 amino acids. CDR3 bases: TGTGCCTGGAGTTCTGGGGCCGGGACTGAAGCTTTCTTT. It specifies CAWSSGAGTEAFF.

The CDR3 nucleotides read TGCGCCAGCAGCTTCGGTGGGTCCTACGAGCAGTACTTC. It translates to CASSFGGSYEQYF. This sequence joins TRBV5-1 and TRBJ2-7; D uncertain. Germline V CDR1 and CDR2: SGHRS, YFSETQ. V lost 2 bases and J 1 base, leaving 7 bases between the germline ends. The CDR3 totals 13 residues.

The CDR3 DNA is TGTGCCAGCAGCTTGGCCCCGGGATGGGAGCAGTTCTTC. Its protein is CASSLAPGWEQFF. The V gene is TRBV5-6, the J gene TRBJ2-1, with D possibly matching TRBD2 (5 bases). This CDR3 region has 13 residues. In germline, CDR1 is SGHDT, CDR2 YYEEEE. V lost 0 bases to trimming and J lost 10 bases, with 11 bases between them.

The chain couples TRBV5-1 to TRBJ2-3; maybe TRBD2 (7 bases). Germline CDR1 is SGHRS and CDR2 is YFSETQ. Trimming pared 4 bases from V and 1 base from J, leaving 13 bases between. The CDR3 extends over 15 amino acids. CDR3 loop: CASSPGGGGTDTQYF. CDR3 coding DNA: TGCGCCAGCAGCCCGGGGGGCGGCGGCACAGATACGCAGTATTTT.

This clone was counted a single time. V usage is TRBV7-3 and J usage is TRBJ2-2; 9 bases fit TRBD2. Trimming at V came to 3 bases and at J to 2 bases, leaving 16 bases not matched to a gene. Germline V CDR1 and CDR2: SGHTA, FQGTGA. CDR3 size: 20 residues. The DNA for the CDR3 is TGTGCCAGCAGCTTGTCCCCCCGTACCTTAGCGGGGGAAAACACCGGGGAGCTGTTTTTT. As protein: CASSLSPRTLAGENTGELFF.

This clone has a single count. The chain carries TRBV5-6 and TRBJ1-1; D remains unclear. The CDR3 extends over 14 amino acids. V dropped 2 bases and J dropped 6 bases, with 14 bases sitting between them. CDR1 is SGHDT and CDR2 is YYEEEE in the germline V gene. This CDR3 reads CASSLKLGIPEAFF. In DNA form, the CDR3 reads TGTGCCAGCAGCTTAAAGTTAGGCATTCCTGAAGCTTTCTTT.